This entry is about one T cell receptor (beta chain). The antigen is not known. These data are taken from a study of post-analysis software for immune sequencing data. Regarding the study as a whole: Included in a set of several TRBV segments more frequent in patients than controls were TRBV5-6, TRBV5-1 and TRBV20-1.

Trimming left V 0 bases short and J 5 bases short, with 14 bases between. Germline CDR1 is SGHRS and CDR2 is YFSETQ. The CDR3 is made up of 15 amino acids. TCR beta cDNA libraries had unique molecular identifiers. When about 0.95 to 10 million T cells were used, they gave a few hundred thousand cDNA molecules. TCRdb analysed the PCR reads with MiXCR anew, one entry per CDR3 protein. The sample holds 350,000 to 500,000 distinct CDR3 sequences; 30% to 45% are singletons and the top ten take around 8%. Sequencing input: blood. This sequence was found in a girl aged 2 to 10 with multiple sclerosis. The gene calls are TRBV5-1 and TRBJ2-5, with a weak D call TRBD1 (5 bases). CDR3 region: CASSLGQGRDETQYF. In DNA, the CDR3 is TGCGCCAGCAGCTTGGGTCAGGGCAGGGATGAGACCCAGTACTTC.